This paragraph reports one T cell receptor beta chain. Antigen specificity is unknown. The patients all showed relapse after autologous stem cell transplantation, while their brentuximab vedotin exposure varied. The CDR3 totals 13 residues. V was trimmed by 6 bases and J by 3 bases, leaving 11 bases between them. The germline CDR1 and CDR2 sequences are SQVTM and ANQGSEA. Assay used: immunoSEQ multiplex PCR; TCRdb lists only in-frame clones, some missing. The sample has around 41,000 clones, around 72% seen once. The data were taken from a study of PD-1 blockade in classical Hodgkin lymphoma. Looking at the study overall: Nivolumab dosing for patients was 3 mg/kg, administered intravenously every 2 weeks. Study-level results: After ASCT, patients who started nivolumab under 1 year later were excluded. Complete responders showed a baseline diversity that resembled the diversity of newly diagnosed patients. The causes of the repertoire differences, possibly disease activity or prior therapy, remain undefined.

This TCR derives from a human donor with classical Hodgkin lymphoma. The chain uses TRBV29-1 and TRBJ2-2; D gene ambiguous. Specimen: peripheral blood mononuclear cells (PBMCs), collected before the second cycle of nivolumab. CDR3 amino acids: CSVDHGYTGELFF. Here the CDR3 DNA reads TGCAGCGTGGACCACGGGTACACCGGGGAGCTGTTTTTT.